These 21 T cell receptor beta chains were sequenced from one sample in a study of blood T cell repertoires in COVID-19. Produced via immunoSEQ multiplex PCR; TCRdb's table is partial and in-frame only. The sample includes about 140,000 clones, approximately 85% seen only once; the top ten take 1.5% to 2%. Input material: peripheral blood. These receptors all stem from a man between 70 and 80 years old with acute or convalescent COVID-19.

J is TRBJ2-5 and V is TRBV7-7, with 10 bases matching TRBD2. J was trimmed by 2 bases and V by 3 bases; bases with no gene match: 9. Germline-derived CDR1 and CDR2 are SSHAT and FNYEAQ (reference sequence). The CDR3 runs to 17 residues. The CDR3 loop reads CASSFQASGGRQETQYF. The CDR3 DNA is TGTGCCAGCAGCTTCCAAGCTAGCGGGGGACGACAAGAGACCCAGTACTTC.

J is TRBJ2-7 and V is TRBV6-5, with TRBD1 as a possible D gene (6 bases). The CDR3 covers 14 residues. CDR1 is MNHEY and CDR2 is SVGAGI in the germline V gene. V lost 10 bases and J 5 bases, leaving 21 bases between the germline ends. The CDR3 protein is CATYLFGQRNEQYF. The CDR3 DNA reads TGTGCCACCTACCTATTTGGACAGCGGAACGAGCAGTACTTC.

CDR3 coding DNA: TGTGCCAGCAGCTCGGACAGGTACGAGCAGTACTTC. As protein: CASSSDRYEQYF. The V call is TRBV7-6, the J call TRBJ2-7; 7 bases are shared with TRBD1. V lost 4 bases, J lost 4 bases, and 1 base stayed unmatched. This CDR3 comprises 12 residues. Germline CDR1 reads SGHVS; CDR2 reads FNYEAQ.

The chain employs TRBV4-1 and TRBJ1-5; D is undetermined. With 0 bases removed from V and 6 bases from J, the gap between germline ends came to 6 bases. CDR1 is MGHRA, CDR2 YSYEKL, per germline. This CDR3 is built from 13 residues. In DNA, the CDR3 is TGCGCCAGCAGCCAAGAGGGCGCTCAGCCCCAGCATTTT. Translating it yields CASSQEGAQPQHF.

The V call is TRBV6-6, the J call TRBJ2-7; 11 bases are shared with TRBD2. This CDR3 region has 14 residues. V shed 6 bases, J shed 7 bases, and the junction held 8 bases outside the gene matches. Germline-derived CDR1 and CDR2 are MNHNY and SVGAGI (reference sequence). In DNA form, the CDR3 reads TGTGCCAGCAGCCCACTAGCGGGAGCAGGGGAGCAGTACTTC. This gives the protein CASSPLAGAGEQYF.

The rearrangement uses TRBV6-5 and TRBJ2-6; D not resolved. CDR1 is MNHEY and CDR2 is SVGAGI in the germline V gene. Trimming removed 11 bases at V and 4 bases at J, with 15 bases between. The CDR3 totals 14 residues. The CDR3 reads CALDMSGGANVLTF. The CDR3 bases are TGTGCCTTAGACATGTCTGGGGGGGCCAACGTCCTGACTTTC.

The chain combines TRBV5-4 with TRBJ2-5; 7 bases match TRBD1. The J segment lost 1 base and the V segment lost 3 bases, leaving 9 bases of the junction unmatched. This CDR3 has 16 amino acids. The germline V gene has CDR1 SGHNT and CDR2 YYREEE (reference sequence). The CDR3 protein is CASSWGQRGLQETQYF. The CDR3 DNA sequence: TGTGCCAGCAGCTGGGGACAGCGAGGCCTCCAAGAGACCCAGTACTTC.

The chain links TRBV19 to TRBJ1-5; D is undetermined. The V end lost 9 bases, the J end lost 7 bases, and 22 bases lay between the germline ends. The CDR3 length is 15 residues. Germline values: CDR1 LNHDA, CDR2 SQIVND (reference sequence). CDR3 in amino acids: CASEGGKTFSQPQHF. For the CDR3, the DNA is TGTGCCAGCGAGGGCGGTAAGACGTTTAGCCAGCCCCAGCATTTT.

This clone has more than one count but fewer than ten. The chain's CDR3 is CASSSGTRVYTF. The CDR3 coding sequence is TGTGCCAGCAGTTCCGGGACACGAGTCTACACCTTC. The J gene is TRBJ1-2, the V gene TRBV28, with D possibly matching TRBD1 (6 bases). This CDR3 is built from 12 residues. The germline V and J ends were trimmed by 4 bases and 10 bases, with 13 bases remaining between them. Germline V gene lookup returns CDR1 MDHEN and CDR2 SYDVKM.

The rearrangement joins TRBV18 to TRBJ2-7; D is possibly TRBD1 (5 bases). There are 12 residues in the CDR3. The V end lost 3 bases, the J end lost 3 bases, and 6 bases lay between the germline ends. Germline assignment: CDR1 KGHSH and CDR2 LQKENI. CDR3 region: CASSPGHYEQYF. The CDR3 DNA sequence: TGTGCCAGCTCACCCGGACACTACGAGCAGTACTTC. Full variable domain (missing parts from reference TRBV18 and TRBJ2-7): NAGVMQNPRHLVRRRGQEARLRCSPMKGHSHVYWYRQLPEEGLKFMVYLQKENIIDESGMPKERFSAEFPKEGPSILRIQQVVRGDSAAYFCASSPGHYEQYFGPGTRLTVT.

This sequence joins TRBV24-1 and TRBJ2-3; D uncertain. There are 13 residues in the CDR3. V lost 4 bases and J lost 8, with 12 bases in between. Germline V lookup: CDR1 KGHDR, CDR2 SFDVKD. The CDR3 DNA reads as TGTGCCACCAGTGACTTCGGTCAGGCTACGCAGTATTTT. This encodes CATSDFGQATQYF.

The CDR3, as DNA: TGTGCCAGCAGCTTAGACCTCGTCGGACAGGGGGCCGGTCAGCCCCAGCATTTT. It yields the protein CASSLDLVGQGAGQPQHF. The chain combines TRBV7-2 with TRBJ1-5, with 11 nucleotides matching TRBD1. The V gene's germline CDR1 is SGHTA and CDR2 FQGNSA. This CDR3 region has 18 residues. J gave up 6 bases and V 1 base, and 11 bases lay outside the gene matches.

The V gene is TRBV7-8, the J gene TRBJ2-5, with D possibly matching TRBD1 (6 bases). Germline CDR1 reads SGHVS; CDR2 reads FQNEAQ. CDR3 length equals 15 residues. Trimming stripped 1 base from V and 0 bases from J, with 9 bases between. For the CDR3, the DNA is TGTGCCAGCAGCTTAGACAGGGCCTACCAAGAGACCCAGTACTTC. Protein product: CASSLDRAYQETQYF.

This clone was picked up a small number of times. One junction end disagrees with the germline gene, perhaps due to a read error. This chain connects TRBV7-9 to TRBJ1-1; 10 positions match TRBD1. The CDR3 has 14 residues. Germline values: CDR1 SEHNR, CDR2 FQNEAQ (reference sequence). This chain's CDR3 is CATSWDRGNTEAFF. In DNA, the CDR3 is TGTGCCACCAGCTGGGACAGGGGGAACACTGAAGCTTTCTTT.

The chain is built from TRBV6-5 and TRBJ1-2, with TRBD1 identical over 7 bases. Germline V gene sequence: CDR1 MNHEY, CDR2 SVGAGI. The CDR3 consists of 13 residues. V trimming: 6 bases; J trimming: 6 bases; junction bases outside the gene matches: 7. CDR3 nucleotides: TGTGCCAGCAGCCCCGGAGGGGGCGATGGCTACACCTTC. Amino acids: CASSPGGGDGYTF.

Comment on this clone: Mismatch with germline at one junction end may stem from a read error. The rearrangement links TRBV28 to TRBJ2-7; TRBD2 matches at 7 bases. Germline assignment: CDR1 MDHEN and CDR2 SYDVKM. The CDR3 length is 12 residues. The CDR3 sequence: CASSLVFGRLQF. DNA of the CDR3: TGTGCCAGCAGTTTGGTTTTCGGGAGGCTACAGTTC.

The chain is built from TRBV5-1 and TRBJ2-7; the D gene is possibly TRBD1 (7 bases). The CDR3 consists of 15 residues. Per germline, CDR1 SGHRS and CDR2 YFSETQ. V lost 4 bases and J lost 3, with 17 bases in between. This CDR3 is CASSALTGTGYEQYF. Here the CDR3 DNA reads TGCGCCAGCAGCGCCCTGACAGGGACTGGCTACGAGCAGTACTTC.

This clone was seen a single time. The chain recombines TRBV5-1 with TRBJ2-3, with 7 bases that match TRBD2. The CDR3 spans 18 residues. V lost 1 base and J lost 0; bases outside the gene matches: 11. Germline-derived CDR1 and CDR2 are SGHRS and YFSETQ. Here the CDR3 reads CASSLSGISGRSTDTQYF. CDR3 in DNA: TGCGCCAGCAGCTTGTCGGGGATTAGCGGGCGGAGCACAGATACGCAGTATTTT.

The V call is TRBV6-5, the J call TRBJ1-1; D might be TRBD1 (5 bases). Germline V lookup: CDR1 MNHEY, CDR2 SVGAGI. The CDR3 extends over 14 amino acids. V lost 3 bases and J 6 bases, leaving 14 bases between the germline ends. The CDR3 DNA sequence: TGTGCCAGCAGTTATTGGGGGGATGTCGCTGAAGCTTTCTTT. This encodes CASSYWGDVAEAFF.

J is TRBJ2-1 and V is TRBV7-6, with D tentatively TRBD1 (6 bases). The CDR3 totals 16 residues. Germline-derived CDR1 and CDR2 are SGHVS and FNYEAQ. Trimming shortened V by 5 bases and J by 6 bases, and 20 bases separated the two germline ends. In nucleotides, the CDR3 is TGTGCCAGCAGCGCTAACGGGACACCCGTGGGCAATGAGCAGTTCTTC. It is translated as CASSANGTPVGNEQFF.

This chain joins TRBV28 and TRBJ1-5; TRBD1 matches 9 bases. The CDR3 length is 13 residues. CDR1 MDHEN and CDR2 SYDVKM come from the germline V gene. V trimming: 6 bases; J trimming: 4 bases; junction bases outside the gene matches: 1. Here the CDR3 DNA reads TGTGCCAGCAGGACAGGGGGGAATCAGCCCCAGCATTTT. Amino acid sequence: CASRTGGNQPQHF.